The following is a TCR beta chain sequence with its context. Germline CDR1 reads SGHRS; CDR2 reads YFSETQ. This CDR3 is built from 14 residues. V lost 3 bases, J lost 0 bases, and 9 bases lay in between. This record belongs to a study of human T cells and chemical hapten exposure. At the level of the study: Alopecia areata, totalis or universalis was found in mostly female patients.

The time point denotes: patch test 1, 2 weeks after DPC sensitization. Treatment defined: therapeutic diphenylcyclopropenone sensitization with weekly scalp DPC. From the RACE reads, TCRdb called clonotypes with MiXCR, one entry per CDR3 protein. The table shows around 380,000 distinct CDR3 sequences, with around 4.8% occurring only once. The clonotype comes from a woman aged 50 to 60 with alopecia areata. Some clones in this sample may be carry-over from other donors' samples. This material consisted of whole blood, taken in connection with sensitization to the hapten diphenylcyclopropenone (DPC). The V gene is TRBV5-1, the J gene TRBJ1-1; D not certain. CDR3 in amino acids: CASSWDGVNTEAFF. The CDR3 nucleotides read TGCGCCAGCAGCTGGGATGGAGTGAACACTGAAGCTTTCTTT. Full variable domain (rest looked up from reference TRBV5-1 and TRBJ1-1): KAGVTQTPRYLIKTRGQQVTLSCSPISGHRSVSWYQQTPGQGLQFLFEYFSETQRNKGNFPGRFSGRQFSNSRSEMNVSTLELGDSALYLCASSWDGVNTEAFFGQGTRLTVV.